One sample yielded the 20 T cell receptor beta chains listed below, sequenced in a study of Ad26.COV2.S vaccination and SARS-CoV-2 variants. Profiled with immunoSEQ multiplex PCR; TCRdb holds only in-frame clones, not every one. Of about 350,000 clones in the sample, 88% were seen once. Specified treatment: about 20 received Ad26.COV2.S at low or high dose, single or two shots; 5 received placebo; per-sample allocation not given. Vaccine and placebo recipients were sampled on day 63 after the first injection. The sample consisted of peripheral blood, taken in a trial of Ad26.COV2.S vaccine versus placebo. The receptor source for this set is a person between 18 and 65 years old who received the Ad26.COV2.S COVID-19 vaccine or a placebo.

The gene calls are TRBV25-1 and TRBJ1-2, with unresolved D. The CDR3 is 13 amino acids. The germline V and J ends were trimmed by 3 bases and 4 bases, with 9 bases remaining between them. Germline CDR1 reads MGHDK; CDR2 reads SYGVNS. The CDR3 sequence is CASSDVGSYGYTF. Here the CDR3 DNA reads TGTGCCAGCAGTGACGTGGGCAGCTATGGCTACACCTTC.

The genes are TRBV15 and TRBJ1-4, with D tentatively TRBD1 (5 bases). V gave up 0 bases and J gave up 8 bases, with 16 bases separating them. The CDR3 loop spans 16 amino acids. Germline assignment: CDR1 LNHNV and CDR2 YYDKDF (reference sequence). CDR3 loop: CATSRDQGQGKEKLFF. DNA of the CDR3: TGTGCCACCAGCAGAGATCAGGGTCAGGGAAAGGAAAAACTGTTTTTT.

This chain uses TRBV3-1 (or the pseudogene TRBV3-2) with TRBJ2-1; 7 bases fit TRBD1. The CDR3 sequence is 14 residues long. V shed 4 bases and J 6 bases; nucleotides not matched to a gene: 6. Per germline, CDR1 LGHDT and CDR2 YNNKEL (reference sequence). This chain's CDR3 is CASSRDSSSNEQFF. In nucleotides, the CDR3 is TGTGCCAGCAGCCGGGACAGCTCTAGCAATGAGCAGTTCTTC.

The chain uses TRBV9 and TRBJ2-2; D is perhaps TRBD1 or TRBD2 (5 bases each). There are 14 residues in the CDR3. CDR1 SGDLS and CDR2 YYNGEE come from the germline V gene. Trimming shortened V by 0 bases and J by 7 bases, and 10 bases separated the two germline ends. CDR3 bases: TGTGCCAGCAGCGTAGACCGGGGCGACGGGGAGCTGTTTTTT. This sequence encodes CASSVDRGDGELFF.

The chain couples TRBV3-1 (or the pseudogene TRBV3-2) to TRBJ2-1, with 9 bases matching TRBD2. CDR1 is LGHDT, CDR2 YNNKEL, per germline (reference sequence). V was pared by 4 bases and J by 7 bases, with 11 bases of the junction left unmatched. The CDR3 has 16 residues. The CDR3 DNA sequence: TGTGCCAGCAGCCCCCTTCGAGCGGGGGGTTGGAATGAGCAGTTCTTC. Protein product: CASSPLRAGGWNEQFF.

J is TRBJ1-2 and V is TRBV30; D is perhaps TRBD1 (6 bases). The CDR3 extends over 13 amino acids. Germline loops: CDR1 GTSNPN, CDR2 SVGIG (reference sequence). Between the trimmed V and J ends, which lost 4 bases and 6 bases, there was a span of 15 bases. For the CDR3, the DNA is TGTGCCTGGAAGGGAGGGGGGCTGAATGGCTACACCTTC. It yields the protein CAWKGGGLNGYTF.

This rearrangement joins TRBV5-6 to TRBJ1-6; D might be TRBD1 (5 bases). The germline V gene has CDR1 SGHDT and CDR2 YYEEEE. V gave up 0 bases and J gave up 8 bases, with 12 bases separating them. The CDR3 covers 15 residues. CDR3 DNA sequence: TGTGCCAGCAGCTTGGCCCTTGGGGGAGATTCACCCCTCCACTTT. It is translated as CASSLALGGDSPLHF.

This sequence joins TRBV30 and TRBJ2-7; D not resolved. The CDR3 length is 12 residues. Deletions cut 2 bases from V and 6 bases from J, with 11 bases between. The germline V gene has CDR1 GTSNPN and CDR2 SVGIG (reference sequence). The CDR3, as DNA: TGTGCCTGGAGTCTCGGTCAACGCGAGCAGTACTTC. Its translation is CAWSLGQREQYF.

The rearrangement links TRBV3-1 (or the pseudogene TRBV3-2) to TRBJ1-4; maybe TRBD1 (6 bases). The CDR3 length is 14 residues. Trimming shortened V by 8 bases and J by 3 bases, and 13 bases separated the two germline ends. The V gene's germline CDR1 is LGHDT and CDR2 YNNKEL (reference sequence). This CDR3 reads CASLHRASNEKLFF. The CDR3 nucleotides read TGTGCCAGCTTGCACAGGGCCTCTAATGAAAAACTGTTTTTT.

V gene TRBV18 combines with J gene TRBJ1-5; the D gene is possibly TRBD1 (5 bases). The length of the CDR3 is 16 residues. Germline V gives CDR1 KGHSH, CDR2 LQKENI. The ends were cut back, 3 bases at V and 6 bases at J, with 18 bases in the middle. The CDR3 loop is CASSPNIAGGGQPQHF. The CDR3 region has the DNA TGTGCCAGCTCACCGAACATCGCGGGCGGGGGTCAGCCCCAGCATTTT.

This clone was seen only once. The genes are TRBV7-9 and TRBJ1-6; D not certain. Germline-derived CDR1 and CDR2 are SEHNR and FQNEAQ (reference sequence). The ends were cut back, 5 bases at V and 3 bases at J, with 17 bases in the middle. This CDR3 has 17 residues. Here the CDR3 reads CASSPQLQTLYNSPLHF. CDR3 bases: TGTGCCAGCAGCCCACAACTCCAGACACTCTATAATTCACCCCTCCACTTT.

The rearrangement links TRBV27 to TRBJ2-4; D ambiguous. V lost 1 base and J 0 bases, leaving 4 bases between the germline ends. The CDR3 runs to 14 residues. CDR1 and CDR2 (germline): MNHEY, SMNVEV (reference sequence). Written as DNA, the CDR3 is TGTGCCAGCAGTTTATACGTAGCCAAAAACATTCAGTACTTC. This gives the protein CASSLYVAKNIQYF.

The chain recombines TRBV3-1 (or the pseudogene TRBV3-2) with TRBJ1-2, with D unclear. With 5 bases removed from V and 4 bases from J, the gap between germline ends came to 8 bases. This CDR3 has 12 residues. Germline V gene lookup returns CDR1 LGHDT and CDR2 YNNKEL (reference sequence). CDR3 DNA: TGTGCCAGCAGCTCTCGGGGCTATGGCTACACCTTC. Translation: CASSSRGYGYTF.

The chain recombines TRBV14 with TRBJ1-5; TRBD1 matches at 9 bases. From germline, CDR1 is SGHDN and CDR2 FVKESK. V was clipped by 4 bases and J by 8 bases; unmatched bases: 3. This CDR3 spans 13 amino acids. The CDR3 sequence is CASSLGQGEPQHF. For the CDR3, the DNA is TGTGCCAGCAGCCTGGGACAGGGAGAGCCCCAGCATTTT.

The chain links TRBV27 to TRBJ2-5; 13 nucleotides agree with TRBD2. The CDR3 sequence is 16 residues long. CDR1 is MNHEY and CDR2 is SMNVEV in the germline V gene (reference sequence). After removal of 3 bases from V and 4 bases from J, the junction contained 5 bases not matched to a gene. The CDR3 loop reads CASSFRWTSGRETQYF. The CDR3 nucleotides are TGTGCCAGCAGTTTTCGGTGGACTAGCGGGAGAGAGACCCAGTACTTC.

The chain couples TRBV14 to TRBJ1-2; D is ambiguous. CDR1 SGHDN and CDR2 FVKESK come from the germline V gene. The CDR3 spans 13 residues. The germline V and J ends were trimmed by 2 bases and 2 bases, with 6 bases remaining between them. The CDR3 region is CASSQTRNYGYTF. The CDR3 DNA reads TGTGCCAGCAGCCAAACCCGGAACTATGGCTACACCTTC.

CDR3 DNA: TGTGCCAGCAGTTATGGATTCCCAGATACGCAGTATTTT. Amino acids: CASSYGFPDTQYF. The chain employs TRBV5-6 and TRBJ2-3; D remains unclear. CDR3 size: 13 residues. CDR1 and CDR2 from the germline V gene are SGHDT and YYEEEE. V lost 5 bases and J 4 bases, leaving 11 bases between the germline ends.

The genes are TRBV2 and TRBJ1-2, with a tentative D call TRBD1 (5 bases). Germline assignment: CDR1 SNHLY and CDR2 FYNNEI. This CDR3 region has 15 residues. The germline V and J ends were trimmed by 0 bases and 5 bases, with 13 bases remaining between them. The CDR3 bases are TGTGCCAGCAGTGAAGCGCAGGTAGCAGGGTATGGCTACACCTTC. It translates to CASSEAQVAGYGYTF.

This chain connects TRBV19 to TRBJ1-6; possible D gene TRBD1, 5 bases. The CDR3 is 15 residues long. Germline values: CDR1 LNHDA, CDR2 SQIVND (reference sequence). The V gene lost 8 bases and the J gene lost 0 bases, with 11 bases spanning the gap. CDR3 bases: TGTGCCAGTTGGGACGGAAGCTCCTATAATTCACCCCTCCACTTT. This encodes CASWDGSSYNSPLHF.

This chain uses TRBV5-4 with TRBJ2-2; D is possibly TRBD2 (5 bases). CDR1 is SGHNT and CDR2 is YYREEE in the germline V gene (reference sequence). V was clipped by 0 bases and J by 5 bases, with 8 bases between them. The CDR3 has 14 residues. The CDR3 coding sequence is TGTGCCAGCAGCTTGGCCACGGGGACCGGGGAGCTGTTTTTT. Its protein product is CASSLATGTGELFF.